This TCR beta chain is drawn from a study of early T cells in non-severe SARS-CoV-2 infection. Whole-study context: Unsorted whole blood bulk RNA was sequenced, with unpaired chains. Whole-study results and caveats: Using VDJdb, the matching emphasized anti-spike CD8 responses while missing private and CD4 specificities.

V lost 6 bases to trimming and J lost 7 bases, with 27 bases between them. The CDR3 runs 16 residues. Germline V gene sequence: CDR1 SQVTM, CDR2 ANQGSEA. Of note for this clonotype: Its antigen is not identified. Possible read error: a much larger clone is one base away.

Molecules of cDNA were individually given unique molecular identifiers that were attached to them. A single record per CDR3 protein comes from TCRdb applying MiXCR to the 5' RACE reads. The data contain tens of thousands of distinct CDR3 sequences, more than 12% of them singletons. This chain links TRBV29-1 with TRBJ2-5; D might be TRBD1 or TRBD2, each matching 7 bases. Sequenced material: whole blood, taken at baseline. This clonotype was sampled from an adult who was a healthcare worker with PCR-confirmed SARS-CoV-2 infection or an uninfected control (not recorded which). The CDR3, as DNA: TGCAGCGTCGGACGCGGGGGAGGGGGCTACTCTGGGACCCAGTACTTC. This sequence encodes CSVGRGGGGYSGTQYF.